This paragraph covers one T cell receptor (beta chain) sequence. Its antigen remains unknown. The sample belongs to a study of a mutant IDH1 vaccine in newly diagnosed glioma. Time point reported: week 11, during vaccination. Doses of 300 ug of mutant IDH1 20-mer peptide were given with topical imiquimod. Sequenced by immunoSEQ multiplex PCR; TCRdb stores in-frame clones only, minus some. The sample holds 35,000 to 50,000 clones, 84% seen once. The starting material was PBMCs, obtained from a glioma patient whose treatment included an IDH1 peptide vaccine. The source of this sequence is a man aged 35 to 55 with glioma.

The chain's CDR3 is CASARGWETQYF. The CDR3 DNA reads as TGTGCTAGTGCTCGGGGGTGGGAGACCCAGTACTTC. This chain links TRBV12-5 with TRBJ2-5, with TRBD2 as a possible D gene (6 bases). CDR1 LGHNT and CDR2 FRNRAP come from the germline V gene. The CDR3 length is 12 residues. V was shortened by 7 bases and J by 5 bases, with 11 bases between the two germline ends.